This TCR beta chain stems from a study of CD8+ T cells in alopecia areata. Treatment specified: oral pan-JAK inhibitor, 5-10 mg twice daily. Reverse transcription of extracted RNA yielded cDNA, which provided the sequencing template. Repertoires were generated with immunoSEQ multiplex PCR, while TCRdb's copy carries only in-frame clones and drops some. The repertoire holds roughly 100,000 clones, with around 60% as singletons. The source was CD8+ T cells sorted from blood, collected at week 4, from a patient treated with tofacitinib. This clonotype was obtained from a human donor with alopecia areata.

CDR3 protein: CASSPEVGQETQYF. The CDR3 DNA reads TGTGCCAGCAGCCCCGAAGTGGGGCAAGAGACCCAGTACTTC. The chain couples TRBV7-7 to TRBJ2-5, with D uncertain. There are 14 residues in the CDR3. The germline V gene encodes CDR1 SSHAT and CDR2 FNYEAQ (reference sequence). The V gene lost 5 bases and the J gene lost 2 bases, with 12 bases spanning the gap.